This T cell receptor beta chain stems from a study of control samples from healthy donors and cancer patients. V was shortened by 3 bases and J by 6 bases, with 9 bases between the two germline ends. This CDR3 is built from 13 residues. Measured with immunoSEQ multiplex PCR; TCRdb has only the in-frame clones, and not every one. This sample has over 100,000 clones, with roughly 94% found just once. The V gene is TRBV12-3 or TRBV12-4, the J gene TRBJ1-5; D is uncertain. The sample consisted of blood. The sequence was obtained from a young woman in good health. For the CDR3, the DNA is TGTGCCAGCAGTTTGGGTGAAGGTCAGCCCCAGCATTTT. It encodes CASSLGEGQPQHF.